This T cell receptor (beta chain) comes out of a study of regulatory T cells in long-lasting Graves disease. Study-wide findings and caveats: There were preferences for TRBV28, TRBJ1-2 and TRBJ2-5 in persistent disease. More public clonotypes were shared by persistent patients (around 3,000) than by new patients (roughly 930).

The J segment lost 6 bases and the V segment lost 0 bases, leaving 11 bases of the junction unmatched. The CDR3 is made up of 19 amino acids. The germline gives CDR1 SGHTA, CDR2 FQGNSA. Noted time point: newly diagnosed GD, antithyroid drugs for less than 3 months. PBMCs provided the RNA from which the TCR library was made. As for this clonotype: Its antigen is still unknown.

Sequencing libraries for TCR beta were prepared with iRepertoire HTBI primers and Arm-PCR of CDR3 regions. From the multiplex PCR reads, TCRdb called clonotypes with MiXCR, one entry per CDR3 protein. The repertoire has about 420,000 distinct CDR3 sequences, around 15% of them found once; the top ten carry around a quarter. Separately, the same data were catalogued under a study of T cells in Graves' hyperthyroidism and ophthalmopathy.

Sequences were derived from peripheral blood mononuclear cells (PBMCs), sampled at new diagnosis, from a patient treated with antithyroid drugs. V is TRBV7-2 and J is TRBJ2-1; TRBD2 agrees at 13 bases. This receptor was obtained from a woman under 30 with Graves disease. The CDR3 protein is CASSLAPGGRTSGSNEQFF. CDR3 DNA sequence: TGTGCCAGCAGCTTAGCACCCGGGGGAAGGACTAGCGGGAGCAATGAGCAGTTCTTC.